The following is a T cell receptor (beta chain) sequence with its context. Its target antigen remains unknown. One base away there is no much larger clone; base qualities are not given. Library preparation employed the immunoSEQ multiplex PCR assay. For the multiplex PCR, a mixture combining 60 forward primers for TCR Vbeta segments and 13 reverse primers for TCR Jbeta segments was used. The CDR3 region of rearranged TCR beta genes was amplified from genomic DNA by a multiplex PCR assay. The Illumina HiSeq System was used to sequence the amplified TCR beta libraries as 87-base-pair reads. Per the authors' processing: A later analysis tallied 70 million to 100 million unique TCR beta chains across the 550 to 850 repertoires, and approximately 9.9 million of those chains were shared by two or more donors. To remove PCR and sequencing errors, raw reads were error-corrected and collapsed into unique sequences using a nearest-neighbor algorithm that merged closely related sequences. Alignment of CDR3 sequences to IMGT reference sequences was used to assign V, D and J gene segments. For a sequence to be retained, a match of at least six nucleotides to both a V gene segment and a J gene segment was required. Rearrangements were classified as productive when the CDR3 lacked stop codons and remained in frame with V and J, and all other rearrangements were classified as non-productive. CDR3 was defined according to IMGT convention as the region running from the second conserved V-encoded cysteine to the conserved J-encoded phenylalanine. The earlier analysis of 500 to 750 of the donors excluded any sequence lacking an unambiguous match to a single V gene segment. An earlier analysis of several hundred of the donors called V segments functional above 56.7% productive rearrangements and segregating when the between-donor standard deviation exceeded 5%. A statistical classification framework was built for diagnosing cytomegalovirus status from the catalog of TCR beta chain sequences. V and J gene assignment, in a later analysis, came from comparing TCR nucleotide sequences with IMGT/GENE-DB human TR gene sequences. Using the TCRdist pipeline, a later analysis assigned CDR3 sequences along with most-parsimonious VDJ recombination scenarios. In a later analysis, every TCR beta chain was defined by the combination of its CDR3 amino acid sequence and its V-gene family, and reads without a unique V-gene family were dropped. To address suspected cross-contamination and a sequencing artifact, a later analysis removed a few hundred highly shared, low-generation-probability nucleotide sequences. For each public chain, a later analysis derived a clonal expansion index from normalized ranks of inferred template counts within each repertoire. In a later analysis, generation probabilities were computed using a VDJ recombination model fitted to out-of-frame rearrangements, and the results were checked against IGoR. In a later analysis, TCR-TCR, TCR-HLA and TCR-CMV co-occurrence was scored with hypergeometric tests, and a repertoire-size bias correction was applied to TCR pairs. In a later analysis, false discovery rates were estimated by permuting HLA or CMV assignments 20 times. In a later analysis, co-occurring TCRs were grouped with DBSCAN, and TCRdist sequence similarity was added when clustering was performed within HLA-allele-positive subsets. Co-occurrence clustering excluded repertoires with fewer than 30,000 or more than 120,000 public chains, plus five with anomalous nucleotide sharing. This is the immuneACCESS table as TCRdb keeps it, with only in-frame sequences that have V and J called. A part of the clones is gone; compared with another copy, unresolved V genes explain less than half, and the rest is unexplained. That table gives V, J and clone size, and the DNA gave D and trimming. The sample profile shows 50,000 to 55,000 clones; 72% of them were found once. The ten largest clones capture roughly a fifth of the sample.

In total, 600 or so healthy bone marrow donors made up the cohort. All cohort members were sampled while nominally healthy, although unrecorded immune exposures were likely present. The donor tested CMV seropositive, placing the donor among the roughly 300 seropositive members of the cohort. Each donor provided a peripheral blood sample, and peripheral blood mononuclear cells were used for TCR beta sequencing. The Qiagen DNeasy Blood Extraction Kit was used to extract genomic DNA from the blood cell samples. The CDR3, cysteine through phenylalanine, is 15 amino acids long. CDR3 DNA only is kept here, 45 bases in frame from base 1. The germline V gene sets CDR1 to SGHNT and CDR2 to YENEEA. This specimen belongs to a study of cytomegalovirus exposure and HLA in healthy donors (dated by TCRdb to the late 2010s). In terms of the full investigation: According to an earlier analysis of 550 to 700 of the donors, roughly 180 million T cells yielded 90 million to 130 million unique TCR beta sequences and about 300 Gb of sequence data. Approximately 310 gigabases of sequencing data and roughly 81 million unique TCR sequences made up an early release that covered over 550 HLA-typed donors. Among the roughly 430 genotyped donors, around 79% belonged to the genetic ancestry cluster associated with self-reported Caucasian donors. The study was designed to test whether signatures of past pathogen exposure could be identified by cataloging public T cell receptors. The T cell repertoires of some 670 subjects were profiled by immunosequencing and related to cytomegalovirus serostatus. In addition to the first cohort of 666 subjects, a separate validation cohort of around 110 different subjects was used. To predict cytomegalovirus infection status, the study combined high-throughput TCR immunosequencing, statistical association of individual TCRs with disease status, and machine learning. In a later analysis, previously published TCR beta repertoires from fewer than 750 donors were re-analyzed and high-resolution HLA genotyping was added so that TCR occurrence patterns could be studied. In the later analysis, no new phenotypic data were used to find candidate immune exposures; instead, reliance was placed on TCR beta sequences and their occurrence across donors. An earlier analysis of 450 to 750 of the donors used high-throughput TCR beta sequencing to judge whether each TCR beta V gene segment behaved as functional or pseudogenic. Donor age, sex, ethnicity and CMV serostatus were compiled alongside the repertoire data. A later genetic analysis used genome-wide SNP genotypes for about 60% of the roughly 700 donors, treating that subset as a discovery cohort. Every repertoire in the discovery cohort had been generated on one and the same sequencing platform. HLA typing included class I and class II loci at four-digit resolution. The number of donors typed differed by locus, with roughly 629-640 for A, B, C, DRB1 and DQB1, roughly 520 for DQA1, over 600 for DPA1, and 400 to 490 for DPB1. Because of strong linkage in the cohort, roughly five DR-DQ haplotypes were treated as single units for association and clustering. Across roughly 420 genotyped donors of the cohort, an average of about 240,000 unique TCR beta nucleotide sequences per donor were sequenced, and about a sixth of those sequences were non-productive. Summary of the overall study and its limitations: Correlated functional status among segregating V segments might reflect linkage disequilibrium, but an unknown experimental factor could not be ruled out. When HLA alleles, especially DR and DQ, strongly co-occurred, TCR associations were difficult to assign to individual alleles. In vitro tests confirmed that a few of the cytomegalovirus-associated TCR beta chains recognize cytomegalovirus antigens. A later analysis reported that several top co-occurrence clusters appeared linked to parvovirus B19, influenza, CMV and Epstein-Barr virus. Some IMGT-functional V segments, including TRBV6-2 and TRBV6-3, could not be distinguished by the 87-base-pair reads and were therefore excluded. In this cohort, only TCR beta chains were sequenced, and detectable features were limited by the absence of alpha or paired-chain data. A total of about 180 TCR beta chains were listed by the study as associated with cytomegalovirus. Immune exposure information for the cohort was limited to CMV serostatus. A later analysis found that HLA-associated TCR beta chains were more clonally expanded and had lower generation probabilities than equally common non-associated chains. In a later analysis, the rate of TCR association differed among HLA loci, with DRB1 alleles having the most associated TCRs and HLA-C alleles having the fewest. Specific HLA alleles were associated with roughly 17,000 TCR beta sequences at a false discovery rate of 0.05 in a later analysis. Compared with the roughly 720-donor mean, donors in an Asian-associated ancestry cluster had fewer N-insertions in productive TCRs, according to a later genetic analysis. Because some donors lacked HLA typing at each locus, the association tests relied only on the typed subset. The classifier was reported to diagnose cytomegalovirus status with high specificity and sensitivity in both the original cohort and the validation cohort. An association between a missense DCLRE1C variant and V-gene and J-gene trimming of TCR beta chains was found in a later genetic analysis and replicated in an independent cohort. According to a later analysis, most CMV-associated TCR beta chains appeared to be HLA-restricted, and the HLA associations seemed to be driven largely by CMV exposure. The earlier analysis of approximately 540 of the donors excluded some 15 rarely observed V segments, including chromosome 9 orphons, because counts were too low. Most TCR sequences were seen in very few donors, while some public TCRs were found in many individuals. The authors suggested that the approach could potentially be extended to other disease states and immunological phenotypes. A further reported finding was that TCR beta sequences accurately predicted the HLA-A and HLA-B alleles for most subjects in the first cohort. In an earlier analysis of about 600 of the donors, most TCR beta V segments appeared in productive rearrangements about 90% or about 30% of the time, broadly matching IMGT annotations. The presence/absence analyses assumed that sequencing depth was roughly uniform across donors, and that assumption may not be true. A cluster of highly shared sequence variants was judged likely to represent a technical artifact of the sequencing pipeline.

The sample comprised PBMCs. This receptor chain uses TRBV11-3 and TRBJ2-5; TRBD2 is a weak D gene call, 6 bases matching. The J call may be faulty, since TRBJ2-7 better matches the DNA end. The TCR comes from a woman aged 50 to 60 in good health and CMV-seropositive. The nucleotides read TGTGCCAGCAGCTTACGGACGGGAGCCACCTACGAGCAGTACTTC. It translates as CASSLRTGATYEQYF.